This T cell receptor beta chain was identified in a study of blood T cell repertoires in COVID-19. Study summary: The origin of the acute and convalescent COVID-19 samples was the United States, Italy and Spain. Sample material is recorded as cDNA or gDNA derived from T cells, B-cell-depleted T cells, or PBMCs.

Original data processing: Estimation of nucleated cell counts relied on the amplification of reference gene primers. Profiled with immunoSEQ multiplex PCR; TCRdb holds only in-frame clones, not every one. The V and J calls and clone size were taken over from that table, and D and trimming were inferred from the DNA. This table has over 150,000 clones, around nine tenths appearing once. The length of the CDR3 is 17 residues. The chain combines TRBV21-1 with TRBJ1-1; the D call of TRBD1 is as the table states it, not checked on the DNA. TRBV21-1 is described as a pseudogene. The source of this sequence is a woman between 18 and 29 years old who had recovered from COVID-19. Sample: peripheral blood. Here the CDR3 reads CASSKPETGVTNTEAFF. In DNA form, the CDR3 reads TGTGCCAGCAGCAAACCCGAGACAGGGGTAACGAACACTGAAGCTTTCTTT.